The rows below give T cell receptor beta chains drawn from one sample of a study of Graves' ophthalmopathy and Graves' hyperthyroidism. From the multiplex PCR reads, TCRdb called clonotypes with MiXCR, one entry per CDR3 protein. Of about 410,000 distinct CDR3 sequences listed, about 16% are singletons. The material sequenced was peripheral blood. The receptors were gathered from a woman aged 18 to 35 with Graves' ophthalmopathy. Both conserved end residues are part of each CDR3. The D gene is left open where the match is weak. Rows may omit the clone size; those that give it use once, few, many or a size class.

d_gene: -; v_gene: TRBV12-3/TRBV12-4; j_gene: TRBJ1-1; abundance: few; CDR3nt: TGTGCCAGCAGTCCGGTCGACACTGAAGCTTTCTTT; CDR3aa: CASSPVDTEAFF
d_gene: -; v_gene: TRBV20-1; j_gene: TRBJ1-5; abundance: many; CDR3nt: TGCAGTGCTAGAGCCGCGGGTCAGTCCCAGCATTTT; CDR3aa: CSARAAGQSQHF
d_gene: TRBD1; v_gene: TRBV30; j_gene: TRBJ1-1; abundance: -; CDR3nt: TGTGCCTGGATTATGGACAGGGGTACGACTGAAGCTTTCTTT; CDR3aa: CAWIMDRGTTEAFF
d_gene: -; v_gene: TRBV5-1; j_gene: TRBJ2-5; abundance: -; CDR3nt: TGCGCCAGCAGCTTGGGAAAGGGGGGGATAGAGACCCAGTACTTC; CDR3aa: CASSLGKGGIETQYF
d_gene: -; v_gene: TRBV10-3; j_gene: TRBJ1-5; abundance: once; CDR3nt: TGTGCCATCAGCCGGGGGCTAGAACAGCCCCAGCATTTT; CDR3aa: CAISRGLEQPQHF
d_gene: TRBD1; v_gene: TRBV27; j_gene: TRBJ2-2; abundance: many; CDR3nt: TGTGCCAGCTTAAAGGGGGCTTCGGGGGAGCTGTTTTTT; CDR3aa: CASLKGASGELFF
d_gene: -; v_gene: TRBV19; j_gene: TRBJ1-2; abundance: many; CDR3nt: TGTGCCAGTACCGGGACTTCCCTTTCCTATGGCTACACCTTC; CDR3aa: CASTGTSLSYGYTF
d_gene: -; v_gene: TRBV6-2/TRBV6-3; j_gene: TRBJ2-7; abundance: many; CDR3nt: TGTGCCAGCCGGGGAACGGGCGGGCAGTACTTC; CDR3aa: CASRGTGGQYF
d_gene: -; v_gene: TRBV9; j_gene: TRBJ1-5; abundance: many; CDR3nt: TGTGCCAGCAGCGCAGGGTACAATCAGCCCCAGCATTTT; CDR3aa: CASSAGYNQPQHF
d_gene: -; v_gene: TRBV4-2; j_gene: TRBJ2-7; abundance: many; CDR3nt: TGTGCCAGCAGCCGGGGAGGTACTAACTCCTACGAGCAGTACTTC; CDR3aa: CASSRGGTNSYEQYF
d_gene: TRBD1; v_gene: TRBV6-1; j_gene: TRBJ1-1; abundance: -; CDR3nt: TGTGCCAGCAGAAGGGACAGGGGGCACACTGAAGCTTTCTTT; CDR3aa: CASRRDRGHTEAFF
d_gene: TRBD1; v_gene: TRBV2; j_gene: TRBJ2-5; abundance: many; CDR3nt: TGTGCCAGCAGTGATCTGGCCAGGGGGCAGGAGACCCAGTACTTC; CDR3aa: CASSDLARGQETQYF
d_gene: -; v_gene: TRBV5-1; j_gene: TRBJ2-5; abundance: many; CDR3nt: TGCGCCAGCAGCGTGGGACCTCAAGAGACCCAGTACTTC; CDR3aa: CASSVGPQETQYF
d_gene: -; v_gene: TRBV20-1; j_gene: TRBJ2-2; abundance: -; CDR3nt: TGCAGTGCTAAAGAGGGGGCGAACACCGGGGAGCTGTTTTTT; CDR3aa: CSAKEGANTGELFF
d_gene: TRBD2; v_gene: TRBV6-2/TRBV6-3; j_gene: TRBJ2-7; abundance: many; CDR3nt: TGTGCCAGCAGAAACGGGGGGGCCCGGTACGAGCAGTACTTC; CDR3aa: CASRNGGARYEQYF
d_gene: TRBD2; v_gene: TRBV6-2/TRBV6-3; j_gene: TRBJ2-7; abundance: -; CDR3nt: TGTGCCAGCACCGATACAGCAGCGGGAGGGTACGAGCAGTACTTC; CDR3aa: CASTDTAAGGYEQYF
d_gene: -; v_gene: TRBV11-2; j_gene: TRBJ1-2; abundance: many; CDR3nt: TGTGCCAGCAGGAGACAACCTCCGTGGTTTTATAATGGCTACACCTTC; CDR3aa: CASRRQPPWFYNGYTF
d_gene: TRBD2; v_gene: TRBV24-1; j_gene: TRBJ2-5; abundance: -; CDR3nt: TGTGCCACCAGTGACCCGGGACTAGCGGGAGTTGAAGAGACCCAGTACTTC; CDR3aa: CATSDPGLAGVEETQYF
d_gene: -; v_gene: TRBV28; j_gene: TRBJ2-5; abundance: -; CDR3nt: TGTGCCAGCAGTTTTTTGACCAGGGGGGGCTACCAGGAGACCCAGTACTTC; CDR3aa: CASSFLTRGGYQETQYF
d_gene: -; v_gene: TRBV4-1; j_gene: TRBJ2-2; abundance: many; CDR3nt: TGCGCCAGCAGCCAGCCGGGCAGGGGGGCCGGGGAGCTGTTTTTT; CDR3aa: CASSQPGRGAGELFF
d_gene: -; v_gene: TRBV2; j_gene: TRBJ1-3; abundance: many; CDR3nt: TGTGCCAGCAGTGCTGATTTCGGGAACACCATATATTTT; CDR3aa: CASSADFGNTIYF
d_gene: TRBD2; v_gene: TRBV7-2; j_gene: TRBJ2-5; abundance: many; CDR3nt: TGTGCCAGCAGCTTAAGGGCGCTAGCGGTCCAAGAGACCCAGTACTTC; CDR3aa: CASSLRALAVQETQYF
d_gene: -; v_gene: TRBV12-3/TRBV12-4; j_gene: TRBJ1-6; abundance: many; CDR3nt: TGTGCCAGCAGCCCACAGAACCCTAATTCACCCCTCCACTTT; CDR3aa: CASSPQNPNSPLHF
d_gene: TRBD1; v_gene: TRBV9; j_gene: TRBJ2-7; abundance: -; CDR3nt: TGTGCCAGCAGCGCTGGGACAGGGGGGTCCCGGGAGCAGTACTTC; CDR3aa: CASSAGTGGSREQYF
d_gene: -; v_gene: TRBV12-3/TRBV12-4; j_gene: TRBJ1-1; abundance: -; CDR3nt: TGTGCCAGCAGTTTAAATGGCGAAAGGAACACTGAGGCTTTCTTT; CDR3aa: CASSLNGERNTEAFF
d_gene: TRBD1; v_gene: TRBV5-1; j_gene: TRBJ2-4; abundance: many; CDR3nt: TGCGCCAGCAGCTTGGCCGGCAGGGGGAAAAACATTCAGTACTTC; CDR3aa: CASSLAGRGKNIQYF
d_gene: TRBD1; v_gene: TRBV6-2/TRBV6-3; j_gene: TRBJ1-1; abundance: -; CDR3nt: TGTGCCACCCGGGGGCAGGGGGCCATGAACACTGAAACTTTCTTT; CDR3aa: CATRGQGAMNTETFF
d_gene: -; v_gene: TRBV28; j_gene: TRBJ2-7; abundance: many; CDR3nt: TGTGCCAGCAGTTGGGGTCCTTCGAACGAGCAGTACTTC; CDR3aa: CASSWGPSNEQYF
d_gene: -; v_gene: TRBV7-3; j_gene: TRBJ2-5; abundance: many; CDR3nt: TGTGCCAGCAGCTTAACGGAGGCGGTGGGGGAGACCCAGTACTTC; CDR3aa: CASSLTEAVGETQYF
d_gene: -; v_gene: TRBV18; j_gene: TRBJ2-7; abundance: many; CDR3nt: TGTGCCAGCTCACCCCGGAGGACTGACTCCTACGAGCAGTACTTC; CDR3aa: CASSPRRTDSYEQYF
d_gene: TRBD2; v_gene: TRBV12-3/TRBV12-4; j_gene: TRBJ2-7; abundance: few; CDR3nt: TGTGCCAGCACCTCACTAGCGGGAGTGGAGCAGTACTTC; CDR3aa: CASTSLAGVEQYF
d_gene: -; v_gene: TRBV20-1; j_gene: TRBJ2-4; abundance: few; CDR3nt: TGCAGTGCTAGGCCGTCCGGCGGGTATGATTCTTACTTC; CDR3aa: CSARPSGGYDSYF
d_gene: -; v_gene: TRBV28; j_gene: TRBJ1-1; abundance: many; CDR3nt: TGTGCCAGCAGTGAAACTAGCAGGAACACTGAAGCTTTCTTT; CDR3aa: CASSETSRNTEAFF
d_gene: TRBD1; v_gene: TRBV10-3; j_gene: TRBJ2-7; abundance: -; CDR3nt: TGTGCCATCAGAGGCCCGGGGACAGGGTCTAGCGAGCAGTACTTC; CDR3aa: CAIRGPGTGSSEQYF
d_gene: -; v_gene: TRBV6-1; j_gene: TRBJ1-5; abundance: many; CDR3nt: TGTGCCAGCAGTCCCCGGGGGGATAGCAATCAGCCCCAGCATTTT; CDR3aa: CASSPRGDSNQPQHF
d_gene: -; v_gene: TRBV20-1; j_gene: TRBJ2-7; abundance: many; CDR3nt: TGCAGTGCTAGAGCCAGGGCTGGATATTCCTACGAGCAGTACTTC; CDR3aa: CSARARAGYSYEQYF